These 22 T cell receptor beta chains originate from one sample sequenced in a study of blood T cell repertoires in COVID-19. TCRdb's table, derived via immunoSEQ multiplex PCR, lists solely in-frame clones and lacks some. The sample shows a few hundred thousand clones, more than 80% of them seen only once. Source material: peripheral blood. These receptors all come from a woman in her twenties or thirties with COVID-19, enrolled during active disease.

The V and J genes are TRBV11-3 and TRBJ2-1, with TRBD2 matching 7 bases. Germline values: CDR1 SGHNT, CDR2 YENEEA. This CDR3 spans 15 amino acids. V lost 3 bases to trimming and J lost 7 bases; unmatched junction nucleotides: 9. The CDR3 DNA follows: TGTGCCAGCAGCTTGACCATAGCGGGTCAAAATGAGCAGTTCTTC. Encoded protein: CASSLTIAGQNEQFF.

The rearrangement links TRBV9 to TRBJ2-1, with 7 bases aligning to TRBD2. This CDR3 region has 17 residues. Per the germline V gene, CDR1 is SGDLS and CDR2 is YYNGEE. V lost 0 bases, J lost 0 bases, and 6 bases stayed unmatched. CDR3 sequence: CASSVELAASSYNEQFF. The CDR3, as DNA: TGTGCCAGCAGCGTAGAGCTAGCGGCAAGCTCCTACAATGAGCAGTTCTTC.

This clone was picked up one time. The chain is built from TRBV5-1 and TRBJ2-2, with 9 bases lining up with TRBD1. There are 16 residues in the CDR3. J gave up 4 bases and V 0 bases, and 4 bases lay outside the gene matches. Germline values: CDR1 SGHRS, CDR2 YFSETQ. The CDR3 is CASSLGDRVFTGELFF. CDR3 bases: TGCGCCAGCAGCTTGGGGGACAGGGTTTTCACCGGGGAGCTGTTTTTT.

The chain has TRBV30 and TRBJ1-3; TRBD1 matches 11 bases. CDR1 is GTSNPN, CDR2 SVGIG, per germline (reference sequence). The trim removed 0 bases at V and 0 bases at J, leaving 7 bases unmatched. CDR3 size: 18 residues. The CDR3 nucleotides read TGTGCCTGGAGTGTACTAGGACAGGGGGCCTTCTCTGGAAACACCATATATTTT. Translated: CAWSVLGQGAFSGNTIYF. Using reference TRBV30 and TRBJ1-3 for the parts outside the CDR3, the full variable domain is SQTIHQWPATLVQPVGSPLSLECTVEGTSNPNLYWYRQAAGRGLQLLFYSVGIGQISSEVPQNLSASRPQDRQFILSSKKLLLSDSGFYLCAWSVLGQGAFSGNTIYFGEGSWLTVV.

This rearrangement joins TRBV19 to TRBJ2-3, with D maybe TRBD2 (6 bases). V was pared by 6 bases and J by 6 bases, with 10 bases between. The CDR3 has 12 amino acids. CDR1 and CDR2 from the germline V gene are LNHDA and SQIVND (reference sequence). DNA for the CDR3: TGTGCCAGTAGGGGCGGGGTCGATACGCAGTATTTT. Protein product: CASRGGVDTQYF.

The rearrangement links TRBV5-3 to TRBJ2-7, with 14 nucleotides matching TRBD2. TRBV5-3 is an ORF; its function is uncertain. Trimming cost V 3 bases and J 6 bases; bases outside gene matches: 5. The CDR3 covers 15 residues. CDR3 in DNA: TGTGCCAGAAGCTCGGGACTAGCGGGAGAACGCGAGCAGTACTTC. It encodes CARSSGLAGEREQYF.

The chain recombines TRBV28 with TRBJ2-3; 9 nucleotides align to TRBD2. The CDR3 is made up of 15 amino acids. V lost 2 bases, J lost 3 bases, and 3 bases stayed unmatched. CDR1 and CDR2 (germline): MDHEN, SYDVKM. CDR3 loop: CASSLPGLATDTQYF. Written as DNA, the CDR3 is TGTGCCAGCAGTTTACCCGGACTAGCGACAGATACGCAGTATTTT.

The V call is TRBV14, the J call TRBJ1-3, with no clear D. The CDR3 is 13 amino acids. Germline V gene data show CDR1 as SGHDN and CDR2 as FVKESK. The germline V and J ends were trimmed by 0 bases and 9 bases, with 9 bases remaining between them. The CDR3 loop reads CASSQDLESTIYF. The DNA for the CDR3 is TGTGCCAGCAGCCAAGATTTGGAGAGCACCATATATTTT.

J is TRBJ2-2 and V is TRBV7-9, with D tentatively TRBD1 (5 bases). The CDR3 covers 15 residues. The germline V and J ends were trimmed by 0 bases and 5 bases, with 10 bases remaining between them. Germline V gene sequence: CDR1 SEHNR, CDR2 FQNEAQ (reference sequence). CDR3 DNA sequence: TGTGCCAGCAGCTTAGCTGTGGGGCGTACCGGGGAGCTGTTTTTT. It encodes CASSLAVGRTGELFF.

Here the CDR3 reads CASSYPIPLAGGPFSYEQYF. The CDR3 DNA reads TGTGCCAGCAGTTACCCTATCCCCCTAGCGGGAGGGCCTTTTTCCTACGAGCAGTACTTC. This rearrangement joins TRBV6-2 or TRBV6-3 to TRBJ2-7; 12 bases are shared with TRBD2. The CDR3 covers 20 residues. Germline trimming cut 2 bases from V and 1 base from J; bases unmatched to any gene: 15. CDR1 and CDR2 (germline): MNHEY, SVGEGT.

V is TRBV20-1 and J is TRBJ2-3; D gene uncertain. The CDR3 runs 10 residues. Germline V lookup: CDR1 DFQATT, CDR2 SNEGSKA (reference sequence). V dropped 3 bases and J dropped 6 bases, with 4 bases sitting between them. The CDR3 loop reads CSASIDTQYF. As DNA, the CDR3 is TGCAGTGCTAGCATCGATACGCAGTATTTT.

The chain has TRBV19 and TRBJ2-5; TRBD1 aligns across 9 bases. The CDR3 spans 14 residues. J gave up 5 bases and V 6 bases, and 7 bases lay outside the gene matches. The germline V gene encodes CDR1 LNHDA and CDR2 SQIVND (reference sequence). The CDR3 loop is CASRKNRGRETQYF. As DNA, the CDR3 is TGTGCCAGTAGGAAAAACAGGGGGCGGGAGACCCAGTACTTC. The entire variable domain, with the rest obtained from reference TRBV19 and TRBJ2-5, is as follows: DGGITQSPKYLFRKEGQNVTLSCEQNLNHDAMYWYRQDPGQGLRLIYYSQIVNDFQKGDIAEGYSVSREKKESFPLTVTSAQKNPTAFYLCASRKNRGRETQYFGPGTRLLVL.

This rearrangement joins TRBV7-2 to TRBJ2-7, with D tentatively TRBD2 (6 bases). With 3 bases removed from V and 5 bases from J, the gap between germline ends came to 17 bases. The CDR3 is 15 amino acids. From germline, CDR1 is SGHTA and CDR2 FQGNSA. DNA for the CDR3: TGTGCCAGCAGCTTCGATCAGCGGGCCGTCAACGAGCAGTACTTC. Its translation is CASSFDQRAVNEQYF.

This clone showed up just once. The chain is built from TRBV28 and TRBJ1-1; D is undetermined. V lost 8 bases, J lost 3 bases, and 13 bases lay in between. This CDR3 is built from 13 residues. Germline V gene lookup returns CDR1 MDHEN and CDR2 SYDVKM. The CDR3 reads CASGEVSDTEAFF. The CDR3 bases are TGTGCCAGCGGAGAAGTTTCGGACACTGAAGCTTTCTTT.

The rearrangement joins TRBV5-1 to TRBJ2-7, with 12 bases fitting TRBD1. The germline gives CDR1 SGHRS, CDR2 YFSETQ. This CDR3 spans 14 amino acids. After removal of 4 bases from V and 5 bases from J, the junction contained 4 bases not matched to a gene. CDR3 sequence: CASSPGQGADEQYF. The DNA of the CDR3 is TGCGCCAGCAGCCCGGGACAGGGGGCCGACGAGCAGTACTTC. The variable domain in full, with the rest retrieved from reference TRBV5-1 and TRBJ2-7, is KAGVTQTPRYLIKTRGQQVTLSCSPISGHRSVSWYQQTPGQGLQFLFEYFSETQRNKGNFPGRFSGRQFSNSRSEMNVSTLELGDSALYLCASSPGQGADEQYFGPGTRLTVT.

This clone turned up a few times. The chain links TRBV5-5 to TRBJ1-2; 9 positions match TRBD1. The CDR3 loop spans 11 amino acids. The germline V gene encodes CDR1 SGHKS and CDR2 YYEKEE (reference sequence). J lost 10 bases, V lost 3 bases, and 1 base had no gene match. CDR3 nucleotides: TGTGCCAGCAGCTGGGACAGGGCCTACACCTTC. It codes for CASSWDRAYTF.

The rearrangement joins TRBV9 to TRBJ2-3; D perhaps matches TRBD1 (7 bases). The CDR3 length is 17 residues. Germline V CDR1 and CDR2: SGDLS, YYNGEE. V was trimmed by 0 bases and J by 0 bases, leaving 14 bases between them. CDR3 protein: CASSVAAGQPSTDTQYF. The CDR3 bases are TGTGCCAGCAGCGTAGCGGCGGGACAGCCCAGCACAGATACGCAGTATTTT.

In its sample, this clone was seen once. The chain employs TRBV9 and TRBJ2-3; 10 nucleotides align to TRBD2. Losses at the gene ends were 4 bases for V and 5 bases for J; bases not matched to a gene: 10. Per the germline V gene, CDR1 is SGDLS and CDR2 is YYNGEE. The length of the CDR3 is 16 residues. The CDR3 nucleotides are TGTGCCAGCAGCTCCAAAGCGGGGGGGCCTGGAGATACGCAGTATTTT. Translated, it gives CASSSKAGGPGDTQYF.

The chain has TRBV5-1 and TRBJ1-1, with 7 positions matching TRBD1. The trim removed 4 bases at V and 2 bases at J, leaving 5 bases unmatched. The CDR3 is made up of 14 amino acids. Germline CDR1 is SGHRS and CDR2 is YFSETQ. CDR3 DNA sequence: TGCGCCAGCAGCCATGACAGGGCAAACACTGAAGCTTTCTTT. This codes for CASSHDRANTEAFF.

The chain carries TRBV6-2 or TRBV6-3 and TRBJ2-2; 7 bases are shared with TRBD1. The CDR3 runs 17 residues. Germline V gene data show CDR1 as MNHEY and CDR2 as SVGEGT. V was clipped by 2 bases and J by 2 bases; unmatched bases: 8. The CDR3 sequence: CASSYPMGQPNTGELFF. DNA of the CDR3: TGTGCCAGCAGTTACCCGATGGGACAGCCTAACACCGGGGAGCTGTTTTTT.

This chain joins TRBV29-1 and TRBJ2-5; TRBD2 agrees at 9 bases. The germline V gene encodes CDR1 SQVTM and CDR2 ANQGSEA. The CDR3 is made up of 15 amino acids. Trimming cost V 3 bases and J 5 bases; bases outside gene matches: 10. The CDR3 protein is CSVDRSSGGRETQYF. For the CDR3, the DNA is TGCAGCGTTGATCGATCCAGCGGGGGGCGGGAGACCCAGTACTTC.

This rearrangement joins TRBV19 to TRBJ2-5; 7 bases are a match to TRBD2. Unmatched junction bases numbered 1, after V lost 6 bases and J lost 0 bases. The CDR3 consists of 13 residues. The V gene's germline CDR1 is LNHDA and CDR2 SQIVND (reference sequence). CDR3 DNA sequence: TGTGCCAGTAGCGGGGGGTACCAAGAGACCCAGTACTTC. This encodes CASSGGYQETQYF.